This paragraph reports one TCR beta chain. What it binds is not known. One end of the junction is discordant with germline, which a read error may explain. This entry is derived from a study of blood T cells in healthy people across ages. The length of the CDR3 is 14 residues. Germline CDR1 reads SGHDT; CDR2 reads YYEEEE. Findings and limits, study-wide: One million T cells yielded diversity estimates that were considered underestimates. Naive CD4+ cells and diversity were both higher in long-lived donors than in aged donors.

Combining a sample-barcoded 5' primer with a J-beta primer mix, a second PCR ran for roughly 6 to 12 cycles. Tags on each cDNA molecule came from a template-switch adaptor with 12 random nucleotides. TCRdb independently ran MiXCR on the 5' RACE reads; one entry per CDR3 protein. The data hold 1.5 million to 2 million distinct CDR3 sequences, with roughly two fifths observed a single time. The chain has TRBV5-6 and TRBJ2-6; 9 bases are a match to TRBD1. The sequenced material came from blood. This receptor was identified in a human donor in good health. The CDR3 is CASSFPGTGFVRTF. In nucleotides, the CDR3 is TGTGCCAGCAGCTTCCCCGGGACAGGGTTCGTCCGGACTTTC.